These 4 T cell receptor beta chains came from one sample sequenced in a study of regulatory T cells in long-lasting Graves disease. Arm-PCR of CDR3 regions with iRepertoire HTBI primers generated TCR beta libraries. TCRdb redid the calling of the multiplex PCR reads with MiXCR, one entry per CDR3 protein. The sample yields roughly 400,000 distinct CDR3 sequences, 16% seen once. Specified time point: newly diagnosed GD, antithyroid drugs for less than 3 months. Researchers made the TCR library from RNA that was extracted from PBMCs. The same specimen was also included in a second study, on T cells in Graves' hyperthyroidism and ophthalmopathy.

The sample was peripheral blood mononuclear cells (PBMCs), taken at new diagnosis, from a patient treated with antithyroid drugs. Source of these receptors: a woman aged 18-29 years with Graves disease.

This clonotype was seen at least ten times. The chain combines TRBV3-1 with TRBJ2-5; TRBD2 matches 15 bases. CDR3 length: 16 residues. V lost 3 bases and J lost 7; bases outside the gene matches: 6. CDR1 and CDR2 from the germline V gene are LGHDT and YNNKEL (reference sequence). The CDR3 loop reads CASSHGTSGRLGTQYF. The CDR3 DNA reads TGTGCCAGCAGCCATGGGACTAGCGGGAGGTTAGGGACCCAGTACTTC.

The V gene is TRBV29-1, the J gene TRBJ2-5, with D unclear. In germline, CDR1 is SQVTM, CDR2 ANQGSEA. V gave up 0 bases and J gave up 5 bases, with 4 bases separating them. The CDR3 is made up of 11 amino acids. CDR3 bases: TGCAGCGTTGAAGAAGGTGAGACCCAGTACTTC. Translation gives CSVEEGETQYF. The variable domain in full, completed from reference TRBV29-1 and TRBJ2-5, reads SAVISQKPSRDICQRGTSLTIQCQVDSQVTMMFWYRQQPGQSLTLIATANQGSEATYESGFVIDKFPISRPNLTFSTLTVSNMSPEDSSIYLCSVEEGETQYFGPGTRLLVL.

This clonotype was seen more than once but under ten times. The V gene is TRBV28, the J gene TRBJ2-6; D call uncertain. CDR1 and CDR2 (germline): MDHEN, SYDVKM. This CDR3 contains 12 residues. Trimming removed 4 bases from V and 4 bases from J, with 2 bases in between. CDR3 DNA sequence: TGTGCCAGCAGTTGGGGGGCCAACGTCCTGACTTTC. As protein: CASSWGANVLTF.

This clonotype was picked up many times. The genes are TRBV11-3 and TRBJ2-1; D is ambiguous. Per the germline V gene, CDR1 is SGHNT and CDR2 is YENEEA. The V and J ends lost 3 bases and 5 bases respectively, with 5 bases between them. This CDR3 is 12 amino acids long. In nucleotides, the CDR3 is TGTGCCAGCAGCTTTAGCAACAATGAGCAGTTCTTC. Translating it yields CASSFSNNEQFF.